The 26 T cell receptor beta chains in this list originate from one sample, sequenced in a study of CD8+ T cells in alopecia areata. Treatment denoted: oral pan-JAK inhibitor, 5-10 mg twice daily. Once RNA had been extracted, it was reverse transcribed into cDNA to act as the sequencing template. Some clones are missing from TCRdb's copy, which holds only in-frame ones; the method was immunoSEQ multiplex PCR. The repertoire holds about 110,000 clones, with 65% to 85% as singletons. The sample in question was CD8+ T cells sorted from blood, obtained at week 24, from a patient treated with tofacitinib. These receptors were obtained from a human donor with alopecia areata.

The chain has TRBV29-1 and TRBJ1-1; D gene unclear. The germline V gene has CDR1 SQVTM and CDR2 ANQGSEA. CDR3 length: 10 residues. V lost 7 bases, J lost 5 bases, and 8 bases lay in between. The CDR3 DNA is TGCAGCGCTCCGGGGACTGAAGCTTTCTTT. Encoded protein: CSAPGTEAFF.

The rearrangement joins TRBV6-5 to TRBJ2-3; D unclear. The germline V gene encodes CDR1 MNHEY and CDR2 SVGAGI. The CDR3 sequence is 14 residues long. Trimming removed 0 bases at V and 4 bases at J, with 8 bases between. CDR3 amino acids: CASSYSFGSDTQYF. The CDR3 nucleotides read TGTGCCAGCAGTTACTCGTTTGGATCAGATACGCAGTATTTT.

The V gene is TRBV4-1, the J gene TRBJ2-7; 7 bases are a match to TRBD2. V lost 3 bases to trimming and J lost 3 bases; unmatched junction nucleotides: 8. From germline, CDR1 is MGHRA and CDR2 YSYEKL. The CDR3 contains 15 residues. CDR3 sequence reads: CASSHYRGDGYEQYF. The CDR3 DNA reads TGCGCCAGCAGCCATTATCGGGGGGATGGCTACGAGCAGTACTTC.

The genes are TRBV29-1 and TRBJ1-2; D unresolved. Germline loops: CDR1 SQVTM, CDR2 ANQGSEA. V was shortened by 6 bases and J by 4 bases, with 18 bases between the two germline ends. This CDR3 region has 14 residues. CDR3 region: CSVTPPGTSYGYTF. Written as DNA, the CDR3 is TGCAGCGTCACCCCACCGGGAACCTCCTATGGCTACACCTTC. The full variable domain, its missing parts supplied by reference TRBV29-1 and TRBJ1-2, is SAVISQKPSRDICQRGTSLTIQCQVDSQVTMMFWYRQQPGQSLTLIATANQGSEATYESGFVIDKFPISRPNLTFSTLTVSNMSPEDSSIYLCSVTPPGTSYGYTFGSGTRLTVV.

The genes are TRBV7-6 and TRBJ2-7; 7 nucleotides line up with TRBD1. Germline values: CDR1 SGHVS, CDR2 FNYEAQ. The CDR3 loop spans 15 amino acids. J lost 1 base, V lost 1 base, and 4 bases had no gene match. Here the CDR3 reads CASSLEQGISYEQYF. The CDR3 DNA sequence: TGTGCCAGCAGCTTAGAACAGGGGATATCCTACGAGCAGTACTTC.

This clone was observed a single time. V gene TRBV7-9 combines with J gene TRBJ2-3; either TRBD1 or TRBD2 may fit D (6 bases each). The V and J ends lost 4 bases and 0 bases respectively, with 14 bases between them. CDR3 length: 16 amino acids. Germline V gene data show CDR1 as SEHNR and CDR2 as FQNEAQ (reference sequence). In DNA form, the CDR3 reads TGTGCCAGCAGCTCGAACAGGGACTCTAGCACAGATACGCAGTATTTT. Translated, it gives CASSSNRDSSTDTQYF.

Sample share makes this clone medium-sized (0.01 to 0.1%). The chain recombines TRBV19 with TRBJ1-1; D ambiguous. V lost 5 bases and J lost 0, with 4 bases in between. CDR1 and CDR2 (germline): LNHDA, SQIVND (reference sequence). This CDR3 is 12 amino acids long. Here the CDR3 reads CASSFVNTEAFF. The DNA of the CDR3 is TGTGCCAGTAGTTTCGTGAACACTGAAGCTTTCTTT.

The chain carries TRBV6-5 and TRBJ2-1, with D possibly matching TRBD2 (5 bases). V shed 3 bases and J shed 0 bases, with 12 bases lying between them. CDR1 is MNHEY, CDR2 SVGAGI, per germline. This CDR3 has 16 amino acids. The CDR3 DNA reads as TGTGCCAGCAGTTATCGAGACGCGGGCTCCTACAATGAGCAGTTCTTC. Protein: CASSYRDAGSYNEQFF.

CDR3 amino acids: CASSPLGRSYEQYF. In nucleotides, the CDR3 is TGTGCCAGCAGCCCTCTCGGGAGGTCCTACGAGCAGTACTTC. The chain uses TRBV6-5 and TRBJ2-7; TRBD2 agrees at 7 bases. The CDR3 loop spans 14 amino acids. Trimming took 6 bases from V and 1 from J; bases not matched to a gene: 6. Germline CDR1 reads MNHEY; CDR2 reads SVGAGI.

This clone was detected only a few times. V usage is TRBV4-1 and J usage is TRBJ2-4; the match to TRBD2 covers 8 bases. Trimming removed 0 bases from V and 3 bases from J; junction bases left unmatched: 4. Germline-derived CDR1 and CDR2 are MGHRA and YSYEKL. This CDR3 is built from 16 residues. CDR3 sequence reads: CASSQDPGGVKNIQYF. In DNA form, the CDR3 reads TGCGCCAGCAGCCAAGATCCGGGGGGGGTCAAAAACATTCAGTACTTC.

Here the CDR3 DNA reads TGTGCCAGCAGTGAAGGGGGACAGGAGCTCCTCGAGCAGTACTTC. Encoded protein: CASSEGGQELLEQYF. The chain employs TRBV25-1 and TRBJ2-7; TRBD1 matches 8 bases. Unmatched junction bases numbered 9, after V lost 2 bases and J lost 6 bases. CDR3 length: 15 residues. Germline V CDR1 and CDR2: MGHDK, SYGVNS.

DNA for the CDR3: TGCGCCAGCAGCCAAGAGGGGTATAGCAATCAGCCCCAGCATTTT. Encoded protein: CASSQEGYSNQPQHF. The chain combines TRBV4-3 with TRBJ1-5; D remains ambiguous. Germline CDR1 reads LGHNA; CDR2 reads YSLEER. This CDR3 is 15 amino acids long. V lost 0 bases, J lost 0 bases, and 6 bases lay in between.

This clone was picked up a small number of times. The conserved phenylalanine or tryptophan is not found at the CDR3 terminus, so this likely reflects a read error. The limits of the CDR3 on the DNA are not certain, so only TCRdb's listed CDR3 is given. The chain is built from TRBV7-9 and TRBJ2-7; the table gives TRBD1 as D, unverified against the DNA. Counting both end residues, the CDR3 totals 13 amino acids. Germline loops: CDR1 SEHNR, CDR2 FQNEAQ (reference sequence). CDR3 sequence reads: CASSQDRGTGLVC.

The genes are TRBV19 and TRBJ1-1; 9 nucleotides match TRBD1. This CDR3 spans 16 amino acids. V was clipped by 8 bases and J by 3 bases; unmatched bases: 13. The germline V gene has CDR1 LNHDA and CDR2 SQIVND (reference sequence). The CDR3 nucleotides read TGTGCCAGTTGCAGGACAGGGGTTTTTACGCACACTGAAGCTTTCTTT. Translated: CASCRTGVFTHTEAFF. Together with reference TRBV19 and TRBJ1-1, the CDR3 gives the full variable domain: DGGITQSPKYLFRKEGQNVTLSCEQNLNHDAMYWYRQDPGQGLRLIYYSQIVNDFQKGDIAEGYSVSREKKESFPLTVTSAQKNPTAFYLCASCRTGVFTHTEAFFGQGTRLTVV.

J is TRBJ2-5 and V is TRBV27, with no clear D. Germline CDR1 reads MNHEY; CDR2 reads SMNVEV (reference sequence). Trimming took 3 bases from V and 6 from J, leaving 5 bases between them. The CDR3 consists of 11 residues. The CDR3 sequence is CASSFKKTQYF. CDR3 in DNA: TGTGCCAGCAGTTTTAAGAAGACCCAGTACTTC.

This chain uses TRBV13 with TRBJ1-4; D unclear. The CDR3 totals 15 residues. Germline CDR1 is PRHDT and CDR2 is FYEKMQ (reference sequence). With 3 bases removed from V and 2 bases from J, the gap between germline ends came to 10 bases. The DNA for the CDR3 is TGTGCCAGCAGCTTTCGGACCCCCACTAATGAAAAACTGTTTTTT. It is translated as CASSFRTPTNEKLFF.

The CDR3 DNA reads as TGTGCCAGCAGCCCGGGACAGTGGAACACTGAAGCTTTCTTT. This translates into CASSPGQWNTEAFF. This chain links TRBV7-2 with TRBJ1-1; 7 bases line up with TRBD1. The germline V gene encodes CDR1 SGHTA and CDR2 FQGNSA. The length of the CDR3 is 14 residues. The trim removed 5 bases at V and 1 base at J, leaving 4 bases unmatched.

This clone was recorded only once. The chain couples TRBV7-6 to TRBJ2-7; D may be TRBD2 (6 bases). The germline gives CDR1 SGHVS, CDR2 FNYEAQ. V lost 4 bases and J lost 1, with 11 bases in between. The CDR3 has 14 amino acids. CDR3 residues: CASSSVADSYEQYF. CDR3 nucleotide sequence: TGTGCCAGCAGCTCCGTAGCGGATTCCTACGAGCAGTACTTC.

This clone was seen a handful of times. V gene TRBV30 combines with J gene TRBJ2-1, with D perhaps being TRBD1 or TRBD2 (5 bases each). V was cut by 3 bases and J by 7 bases, with 7 bases left in between. This CDR3 is 11 amino acids long. The germline CDR1 and CDR2 sequences are GTSNPN and SVGIG (reference sequence). The CDR3 here is CAWRWGNEQFF. The CDR3 bases are TGTGCCTGGAGGTGGGGGAATGAGCAGTTCTTC.

This chain joins TRBV4-2 and TRBJ2-7; 7 nucleotides line up with TRBD2. Trimming removed 0 bases from V and 4 bases from J; junction bases left unmatched: 9. CDR1 is LGHNA and CDR2 is YNFKEQ in the germline V gene. The CDR3 contains 16 residues. The CDR3 sequence is CASSQEAPGGGYEQYF. The CDR3 coding sequence is TGTGCCAGCAGCCAAGAAGCTCCGGGGGGAGGGTACGAGCAGTACTTC.

This chain joins TRBV7-2 and TRBJ1-5; TRBD1 is a possible D gene (5 bases). V was shortened by 2 bases and J by 3 bases, with 8 bases between the two germline ends. The CDR3 has 14 residues. Germline V gene sequence: CDR1 SGHTA, CDR2 FQGNSA. The CDR3 region has the DNA TGTGCCAGCAGCTTAACGGGACTCAATCAGCCCCAGCATTTT. It specifies CASSLTGLNQPQHF.

The V call is TRBV6-6, the J call TRBJ1-2; 7 bases line up with TRBD1. The CDR3 contains 15 residues. The ends lost 2 bases at V and 2 bases at J; junction bases unmatched: 5. Germline CDR1 MNHNY, CDR2 SVGAGI (reference sequence). CDR3 loop: CASSYTMTGNYGYTF. The CDR3 DNA reads TGTGCCAGCAGTTACACCATGACAGGGAACTATGGCTACACCTTC.

The chain couples TRBV19 to TRBJ2-7, with D uncertain. Trimming stripped 1 base from V and 4 bases from J, with 17 bases between. The CDR3 length is 16 residues. From germline, CDR1 is LNHDA and CDR2 SQIVND (reference sequence). The CDR3 bases are TGTGCCAGTAGTATAGGCGGCAGCTTCAATCCATACGAGCAGTACTTC. It specifies CASSIGGSFNPYEQYF.

V gene TRBV14 combines with J gene TRBJ2-3; tentative D call: TRBD2 (5 bases). Germline V gene sequence: CDR1 SGHDN, CDR2 FVKESK. V was clipped by 3 bases and J by 4 bases, with 20 bases between them. The CDR3 covers 17 residues. The CDR3 sequence is CASSHPRRTSQSDTQYF. The CDR3 DNA sequence: TGTGCCAGCAGCCACCCCCGGAGGACTTCGCAGTCAGATACGCAGTATTTT.

Comments on this clone: Compared with germline, one end of the junction differs, possibly owing to a read error. The chain's CDR3 is CASSQEGGAYYEQHF. The CDR3 coding sequence is TGCGCCAGCAGCCAAGAAGGGGGGGCCTACTACGAGCAGCACTTC. The V and J genes are TRBV4-1 and TRBJ2-7; a weak D match, TRBD2 (7 bases). Germline values: CDR1 MGHRA, CDR2 YSYEKL. This CDR3 is built from 15 residues.

This rearrangement joins TRBV11-2 to TRBJ2-5; 11 nucleotides align to TRBD1. After removal of 2 bases from V and 4 bases from J, the junction contained 6 bases not matched to a gene. Germline assignment: CDR1 SGHAT and CDR2 FQNNGV. The CDR3 extends over 16 amino acids. The CDR3 here is CASSLLRTGGVETQYF. DNA for the CDR3: TGTGCCAGCAGCTTACTTCGGACAGGGGGCGTAGAGACCCAGTACTTC.